The clone carrying this T cell receptor beta chain was counted a few times. What it recognizes is unknown. Germline V lookup: CDR1 DFQATT, CDR2 SNEGSKA (reference sequence). The CDR3 spans 16 residues. Between the trimmed V and J ends, which lost 0 bases and 0 bases, there was a span of 12 bases. TCRdb re-derived calls from the RT-PCR reads in MiXCR, one entry per CDR3 protein. The sample shows hundreds of thousands of distinct CDR3 sequences, around a sixth of them seen only once. This entry belongs to a study of response to subunit inactivated influenza vaccine. Whole-study findings and limits: A suggestion made by the authors is that each seasonal influenza vaccination recruits few new T cells.

The sequence was collected from a man in his forties or fifties who received an inactivated influenza vaccine. This chain links TRBV20-1 with TRBJ1-5; tentatively, D is TRBD1 (5 bases). The sequencing used PBMCs from blood, collected 4 to 6 days after vaccination. CDR3 bases: TGCAGTGCTAGAGATGGGGGGTCTTATAGCAATCAGCCCCAGCATTTT. Its protein product is CSARDGGSYSNQPQHF.